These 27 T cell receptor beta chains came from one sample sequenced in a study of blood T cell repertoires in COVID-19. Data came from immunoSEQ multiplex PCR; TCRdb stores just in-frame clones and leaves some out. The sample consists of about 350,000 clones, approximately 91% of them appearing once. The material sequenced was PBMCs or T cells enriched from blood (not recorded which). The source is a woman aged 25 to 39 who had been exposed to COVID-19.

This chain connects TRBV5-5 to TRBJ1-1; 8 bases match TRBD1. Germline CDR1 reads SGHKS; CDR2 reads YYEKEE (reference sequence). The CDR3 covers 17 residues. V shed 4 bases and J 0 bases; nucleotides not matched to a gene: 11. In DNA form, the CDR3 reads TGTGCCAGCAGCCACGGCGGGGGACAGGTCATGAACACTGAAGCTTTCTTT. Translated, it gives CASSHGGGQVMNTEAFF.

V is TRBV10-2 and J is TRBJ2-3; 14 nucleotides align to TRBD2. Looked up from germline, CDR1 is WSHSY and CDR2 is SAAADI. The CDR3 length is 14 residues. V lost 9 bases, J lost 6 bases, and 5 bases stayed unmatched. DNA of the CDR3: TGCGCCAGTTATGGGACTAGCGGGAGTGATACGCAGTATTTT. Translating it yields CASYGTSGSDTQYF.

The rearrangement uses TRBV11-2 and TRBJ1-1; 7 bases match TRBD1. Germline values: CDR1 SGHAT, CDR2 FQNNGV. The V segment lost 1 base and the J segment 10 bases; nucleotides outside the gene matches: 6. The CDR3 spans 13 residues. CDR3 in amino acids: CASSLARQGTAFF. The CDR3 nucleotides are TGTGCCAGCAGCTTAGCCAGACAGGGAACAGCTTTCTTT.

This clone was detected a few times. The CDR3 DNA is TGTGCCAGCAGCCCCCGGGGGGCCCCCTATGGCTACACCTTC. Residues: CASSPRGAPYGYTF. The gene calls are TRBV3-1 (or the pseudogene TRBV3-2) and TRBJ1-2; D possibly corresponds to TRBD1 (6 bases). This CDR3 spans 14 amino acids. V lost 4 bases, J lost 4 bases, and 13 bases lay in between. Per germline, CDR1 LGHDT and CDR2 YNNKEL (reference sequence).

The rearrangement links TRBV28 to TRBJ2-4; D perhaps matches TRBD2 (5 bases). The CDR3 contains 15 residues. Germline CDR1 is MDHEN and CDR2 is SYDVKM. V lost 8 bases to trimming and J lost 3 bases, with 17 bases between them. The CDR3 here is CASSPSGSGKNIQYF. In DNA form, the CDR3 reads TGTGCCAGCTCTCCATCGGGATCCGGCAAAAACATTCAGTACTTC.

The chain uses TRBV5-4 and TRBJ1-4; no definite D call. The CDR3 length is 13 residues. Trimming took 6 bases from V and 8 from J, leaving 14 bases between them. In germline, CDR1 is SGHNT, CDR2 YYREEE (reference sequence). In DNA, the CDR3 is TGTGCCAGCAACACATTGGGAGACGAAAAACTGTTTTTT. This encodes CASNTLGDEKLFF.

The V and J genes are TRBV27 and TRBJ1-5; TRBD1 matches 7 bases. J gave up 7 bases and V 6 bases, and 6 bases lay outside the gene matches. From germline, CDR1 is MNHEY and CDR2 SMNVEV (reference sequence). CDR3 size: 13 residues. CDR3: CASSHRQGQPQHF. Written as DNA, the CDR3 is TGTGCCAGCAGCCATCGACAGGGACAGCCCCAGCATTTT.

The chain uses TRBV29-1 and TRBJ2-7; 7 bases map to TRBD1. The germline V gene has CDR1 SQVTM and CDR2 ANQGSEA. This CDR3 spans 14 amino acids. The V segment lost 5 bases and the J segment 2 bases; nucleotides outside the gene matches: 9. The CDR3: CSVFGTEITYEQYF. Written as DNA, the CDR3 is TGCAGCGTTTTTGGGACAGAGATAACCTACGAGCAGTACTTC.

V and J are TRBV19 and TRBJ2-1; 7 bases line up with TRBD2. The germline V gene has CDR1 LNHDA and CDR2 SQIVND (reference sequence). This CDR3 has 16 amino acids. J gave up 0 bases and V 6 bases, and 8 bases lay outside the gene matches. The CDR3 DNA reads TGTGCCAGTAGCCTCTTAGCGGGCAGCTCCTACAATGAGCAGTTCTTC. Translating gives CASSLLAGSSYNEQFF.

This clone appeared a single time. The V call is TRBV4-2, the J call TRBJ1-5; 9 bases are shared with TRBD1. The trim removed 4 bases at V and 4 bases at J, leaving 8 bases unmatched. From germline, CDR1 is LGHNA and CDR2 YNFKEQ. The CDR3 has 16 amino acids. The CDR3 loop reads CASSRTGVGVNQPQHF. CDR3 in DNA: TGTGCCAGCAGCCGGACAGGGGTGGGAGTGAATCAGCCCCAGCATTTT.

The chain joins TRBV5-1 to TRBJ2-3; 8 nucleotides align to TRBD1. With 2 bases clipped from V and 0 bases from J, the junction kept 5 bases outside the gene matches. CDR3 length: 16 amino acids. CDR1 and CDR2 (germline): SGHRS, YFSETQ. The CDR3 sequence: CASSLQGEGSTDTQYF. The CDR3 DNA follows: TGCGCCAGCAGCTTACAGGGGGAAGGAAGCACAGATACGCAGTATTTT.

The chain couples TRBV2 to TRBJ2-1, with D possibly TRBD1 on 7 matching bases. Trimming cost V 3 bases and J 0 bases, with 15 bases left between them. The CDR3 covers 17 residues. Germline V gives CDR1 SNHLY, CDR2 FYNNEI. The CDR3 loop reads CASSEEGAGLSYNEQFF. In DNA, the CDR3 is TGTGCCAGCAGTGAGGAGGGGGCTGGTCTCTCCTACAATGAGCAGTTCTTC.

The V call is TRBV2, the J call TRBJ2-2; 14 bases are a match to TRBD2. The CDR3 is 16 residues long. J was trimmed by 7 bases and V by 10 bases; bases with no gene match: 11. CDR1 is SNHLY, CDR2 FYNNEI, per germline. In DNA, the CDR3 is TGTGCCACTCCAGGGGGACTAGCGGGAGTATACGGGGAGCTGTTTTTT. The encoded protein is CATPGGLAGVYGELFF. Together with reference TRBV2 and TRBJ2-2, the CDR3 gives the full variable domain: EPEVTQTPSHQVTQMGQEVILRCVPISNHLYFYWYRQILGQKVEFLVSFYNNEISEKSEIFDDQFSVERPDGSNFTLKIRSTKLEDSAMYFCATPGGLAGVYGELFFGEGSRLTVL.

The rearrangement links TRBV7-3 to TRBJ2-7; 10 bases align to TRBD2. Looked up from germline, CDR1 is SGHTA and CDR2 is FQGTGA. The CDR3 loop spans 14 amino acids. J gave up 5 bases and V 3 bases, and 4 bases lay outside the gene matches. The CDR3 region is CASSFSSGSHEQYF. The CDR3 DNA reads TGTGCCAGCAGCTTTTCTAGCGGGAGCCACGAGCAGTACTTC.

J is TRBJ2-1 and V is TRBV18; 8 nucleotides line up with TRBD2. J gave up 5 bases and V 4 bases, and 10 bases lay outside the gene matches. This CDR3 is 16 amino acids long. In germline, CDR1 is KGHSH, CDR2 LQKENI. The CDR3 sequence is CASSQRGGRTDNEQFF. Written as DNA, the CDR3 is TGTGCCAGCTCACAAAGGGGCGGGAGGACGGACAATGAGCAGTTCTTC.

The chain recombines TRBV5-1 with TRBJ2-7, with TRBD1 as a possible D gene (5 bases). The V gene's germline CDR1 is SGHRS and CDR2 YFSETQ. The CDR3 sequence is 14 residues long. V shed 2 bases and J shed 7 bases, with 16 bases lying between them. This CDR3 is CASSLMSRVGEQYF. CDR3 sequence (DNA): TGCGCCAGCAGCTTAATGAGCAGGGTAGGAGAGCAGTACTTC.

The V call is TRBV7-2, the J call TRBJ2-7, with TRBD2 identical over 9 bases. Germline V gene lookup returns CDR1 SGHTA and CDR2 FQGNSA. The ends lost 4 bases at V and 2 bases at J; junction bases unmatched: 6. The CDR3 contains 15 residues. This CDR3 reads CASSSFSGGTYEQYF. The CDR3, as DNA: TGTGCCAGCAGCTCGTTTAGCGGGGGTACCTACGAGCAGTACTTC. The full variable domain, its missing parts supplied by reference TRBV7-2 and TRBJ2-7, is GAGVSQSPSNKVTEKGKDVELRCDPISGHTALYWYRQSLGQGLEFLIYFQGNSAPDKSGLPSDRFSAERTGGSVSTLTIQRTQQEDSAVYLCASSSFSGGTYEQYFGPGTRLTVT.

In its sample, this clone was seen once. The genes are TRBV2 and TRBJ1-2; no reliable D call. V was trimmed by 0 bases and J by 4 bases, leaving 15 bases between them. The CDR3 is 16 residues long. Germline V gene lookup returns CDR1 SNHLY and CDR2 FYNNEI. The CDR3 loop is CASSEADGNWGYGYTF. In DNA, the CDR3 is TGTGCCAGCAGTGAAGCGGACGGGAACTGGGGCTATGGCTACACCTTC.

CDR3 sequence reads: CASRLRGADTQYF. The CDR3, as DNA: TGTGCCAGCCGCCTCCGGGGGGCAGATACGCAGTATTTT. The genes are TRBV28 and TRBJ2-3, with 7 bases lining up with TRBD2. CDR1 is MDHEN, CDR2 SYDVKM, per germline. V lost 8 bases, J lost 4 bases, and 6 bases stayed unmatched. The CDR3 consists of 13 residues.

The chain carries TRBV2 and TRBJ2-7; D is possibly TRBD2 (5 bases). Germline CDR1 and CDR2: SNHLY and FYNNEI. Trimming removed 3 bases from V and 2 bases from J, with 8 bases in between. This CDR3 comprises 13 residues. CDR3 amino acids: CASSESGTYEQYF. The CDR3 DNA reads TGTGCCAGCAGTGAGAGCGGTACCTACGAGCAGTACTTC.

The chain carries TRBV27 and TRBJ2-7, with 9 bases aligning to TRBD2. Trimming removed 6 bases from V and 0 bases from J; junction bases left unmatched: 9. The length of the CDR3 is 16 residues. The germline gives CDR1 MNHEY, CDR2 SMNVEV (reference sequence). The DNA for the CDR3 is TGTGCCAGCAGCATAAGGACTAGCGAGATCTCCTACGAGCAGTACTTC. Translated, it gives CASSIRTSEISYEQYF.

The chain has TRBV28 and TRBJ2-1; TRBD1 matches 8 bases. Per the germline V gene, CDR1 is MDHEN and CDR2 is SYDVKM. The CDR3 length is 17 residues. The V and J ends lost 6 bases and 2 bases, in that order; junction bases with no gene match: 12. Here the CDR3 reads CASRVGYRTGTYNEQFF. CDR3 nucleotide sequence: TGTGCCAGCAGGGTAGGCTACCGGACAGGGACCTACAATGAGCAGTTCTTC.

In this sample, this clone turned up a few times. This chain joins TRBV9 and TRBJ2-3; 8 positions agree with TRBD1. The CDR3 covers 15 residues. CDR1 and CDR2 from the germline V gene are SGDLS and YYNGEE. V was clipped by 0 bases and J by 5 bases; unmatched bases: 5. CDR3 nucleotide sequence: TGTGCCAGCAGCGTAGGGGCAGGGGGCATAGATACGCAGTATTTT. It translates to CASSVGAGGIDTQYF.

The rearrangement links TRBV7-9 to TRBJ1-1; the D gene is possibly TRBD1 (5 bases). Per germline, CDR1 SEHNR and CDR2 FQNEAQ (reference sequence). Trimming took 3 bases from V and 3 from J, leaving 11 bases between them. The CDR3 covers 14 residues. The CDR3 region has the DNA TGTGCCAGCAGCTTCCGGGGAGGGGACACTGAAGCTTTCTTT. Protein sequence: CASSFRGGDTEAFF.

The CDR3 spells CASSQFGGSSYEQYF. In DNA form, the CDR3 reads TGTGCCAGCAGCCAGTTCGGGGGGAGCTCCTACGAGCAGTACTTC. The genes are TRBV3-1 (or the pseudogene TRBV3-2) and TRBJ2-7, with 7 bases matching TRBD2. The germline gives CDR1 LGHDT, CDR2 YNNKEL (reference sequence). V was clipped by 3 bases and J by 0 bases; unmatched bases: 5. This CDR3 has 15 amino acids.

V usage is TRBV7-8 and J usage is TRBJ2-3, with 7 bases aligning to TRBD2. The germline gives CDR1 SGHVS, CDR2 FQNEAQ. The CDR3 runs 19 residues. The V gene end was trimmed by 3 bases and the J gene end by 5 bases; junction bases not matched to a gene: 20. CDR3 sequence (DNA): TGTGCCAGCAGCTTGGGGGAGGGCCGGTTTAGTAGGCCAGGAGATACGCAGTATTTT. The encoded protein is CASSLGEGRFSRPGDTQYF.

The CDR3 here is CASSSLSGTSAYEQYF. The DNA for the CDR3 is TGTGCCAGCAGCTCACTTTCAGGGACATCAGCCTACGAGCAGTACTTC. The chain combines TRBV11-2 with TRBJ2-7; D perhaps matches TRBD1 (6 bases). Trimming took 4 bases from V and 2 from J, leaving 18 bases between them. This CDR3 has 16 amino acids. Germline V CDR1 and CDR2: SGHAT, FQNNGV.